What follows describes a single T cell receptor beta chain. Its antigen is currently unknown. This sample was taken from a study of cytomegalovirus exposure and HLA in healthy donors. General study findings and limits: In a later analysis, HLA-associated beta chains showed higher expansion and lower generation probabilities than comparable chains. Presence/absence analyses took donor sequencing depth as roughly uniform. Several of the most significant clusters appeared, in a later analysis, to be linked to common viral pathogens. While the bulk of TCR sequences proved rare, some public TCRs turned up in many donors.

PCR primers comprised 60 Vbeta and 13 Jbeta primers. TCRdb's table, derived via immunoSEQ multiplex PCR, lists solely in-frame clones and lacks some. This table lists more than 85,000 clones. The sample comprised PBMCs. The sequence came from a girl between 10 and 17 years old in good health and CMV-seropositive.

The CDR3 spells CASSYSTGDQPQHF. The CDR3, as DNA: TGTGCCAGCAGTTACTCTACAGGGGACCAGCCCCAGCATTTT. The rearrangement links TRBV6-6 to TRBJ1-5; 7 bases align to TRBD1. Looked up from germline, CDR1 is MNHNY and CDR2 is SVGAGI (reference sequence). The CDR3 consists of 14 residues. J lost 7 bases, V lost 0 bases, and 3 bases had no gene match.